These 25 T cell receptor beta chains were sequenced from one sample in a study of blood T cell repertoires in COVID-19. The protocol was immunoSEQ multiplex PCR, while the TCRdb copy is restricted to in-frame clones and leaves out a portion. The sample has 200,000 or so clones; approximately 82% are singletons. Source material: peripheral blood. The receptor set was obtained from a human donor in a cohort sampled during active COVID-19.

This sequence joins TRBV5-1 and TRBJ1-6; 7 bases fit TRBD1. After removal of 0 bases from V and 7 bases from J, the junction contained 4 bases not matched to a gene. The CDR3 loop spans 15 amino acids. The germline gives CDR1 SGHRS, CDR2 YFSETQ. CDR3 nucleotide sequence: TGCGCCAGCAGCTTGGGACAGGGAACAAATTCACCCCTCCACTTT. Amino acids: CASSLGQGTNSPLHF. Combining the CDR3 with reference TRBV5-1 and TRBJ1-6 gives the whole variable domain KAGVTQTPRYLIKTRGQQVTLSCSPISGHRSVSWYQQTPGQGLQFLFEYFSETQRNKGNFPGRFSGRQFSNSRSEMNVSTLELGDSALYLCASSLGQGTNSPLHFGNGTRLTVT.

The rearrangement links TRBV9 to TRBJ2-2; TRBD2 agrees at 7 bases. V gave up 0 bases and J gave up 5 bases; unmatched junction bases: 13. The CDR3 spans 18 residues. The germline CDR1 and CDR2 sequences are SGDLS and YYNGEE. DNA of the CDR3: TGTGCCAGCAGCGTAGTAGAAATGGGCGGGAGAGGTACCGGGGAGCTGTTTTTT. Encoded protein: CASSVVEMGGRGTGELFF.

This clone was counted a few times. The chain has TRBV12-3 or TRBV12-4 and TRBJ2-7; 9 nucleotides agree with TRBD1. V dropped 4 bases and J dropped 5; count of bases not matched to a gene: 3. This CDR3 region has 13 residues. The CDR3 reads CASSSQGAHEQYF. CDR3 in DNA: TGTGCCAGCAGTTCACAGGGGGCCCACGAGCAGTACTTC.

The chain is built from TRBV14 and TRBJ2-1; 9 nucleotides align to TRBD1. This CDR3 has 18 amino acids. Per germline, CDR1 SGHDN and CDR2 FVKESK. V lost 0 bases, J lost 3 bases, and 9 bases stayed unmatched. The CDR3 loop reads CASSQERGEDRGYNEQFF. DNA for the CDR3: TGTGCCAGCAGCCAAGAGCGAGGGGAGGACAGGGGCTACAATGAGCAGTTCTTC.

The rearrangement links TRBV4-2 to TRBJ1-1; tentative D call: TRBD1 (6 bases). The CDR3 has 16 residues. V lost 1 base to trimming and J lost 5 bases, with 17 bases between them. Germline V CDR1 and CDR2: LGHNA, YNFKEQ. This CDR3 is CASSQAYRGAQTEAFF. The CDR3, as DNA: TGTGCCAGCAGCCAAGCCTATCGGGGGGCGCAGACTGAAGCTTTCTTT.

The J gene is TRBJ2-7, the V gene TRBV30, with 12 bases aligning to TRBD2. The length of the CDR3 is 16 residues. Looked up from germline, CDR1 is GTSNPN and CDR2 is SVGIG (reference sequence). The V gene end was trimmed by 3 bases and the J gene end by 3 bases; junction bases not matched to a gene: 9. The CDR3 DNA follows: TGTGCCTGGAGCCAGGCGGTGGGACTAGCGGGCTACGAGCAGTACTTC. Translating gives CAWSQAVGLAGYEQYF.

V gene TRBV13 combines with J gene TRBJ1-6, with 8 bases identical to TRBD1. This CDR3 is built from 16 residues. Germline V lookup: CDR1 PRHDT, CDR2 FYEKMQ (reference sequence). With 5 bases clipped from V and 10 bases from J, the junction kept 13 bases outside the gene matches. CDR3: CASSTRQGSKSSPLHF. The CDR3, as DNA: TGTGCCAGCAGCACTCGACAGGGGTCCAAATCGTCACCCCTCCACTTT.

This clone has a single count. The V gene is TRBV12-3 or TRBV12-4, the J gene TRBJ2-5; D is unclear. The ends were cut back, 0 bases at V and 5 bases at J, with 4 bases in the middle. The CDR3 has 12 amino acids. Written as DNA, the CDR3 is TGTGCCAGCAGTTTAGCGCGGGAGACCCAGTACTTC. This gives the protein CASSLARETQYF.

The chain has TRBV18 and TRBJ2-3; 9 bases match TRBD2. Germline CDR1 is KGHSH and CDR2 is LQKENI. The CDR3 is made up of 17 amino acids. With V trimmed by 4 bases and J by 0 bases, 8 bases remained unmatched. The CDR3 DNA reads TGTGCCAGCTCACGATCGGGCACTAGCGGGAGCACAGATACGCAGTATTTT. Translating it yields CASSRSGTSGSTDTQYF.

Remarks on this clone: Other DNA sequences from this sample encode an identical CDR3 as well. The chain joins TRBV2 to TRBJ2-7; TRBD1 matches 8 bases. This CDR3 contains 13 residues. Trimming cost V 4 bases and J 6 bases; bases outside gene matches: 5. Germline V gene sequence: CDR1 SNHLY, CDR2 FYNNEI. The CDR3 is CASSGQGAGEQYF. The CDR3 DNA reads TGTGCCAGCAGTGGGCAGGGGGCAGGCGAGCAGTACTTC.

The rearrangement uses TRBV2 and TRBJ1-2; D perhaps matches TRBD1 (5 bases). The CDR3 length is 14 residues. Per germline, CDR1 SNHLY and CDR2 FYNNEI. Deletions cut 4 bases from V and 4 bases from J, with 13 bases between. CDR3: CASSVRRDAYGYTF. In nucleotides, the CDR3 is TGTGCCAGCAGTGTACGGAGGGACGCCTATGGCTACACCTTC. Filled out from reference TRBV2 and TRBJ1-2, the complete variable domain reads EPEVTQTPSHQVTQMGQEVILRCVPISNHLYFYWYRQILGQKVEFLVSFYNNEISEKSEIFDDQFSVERPDGSNFTLKIRSTKLEDSAMYFCASSVRRDAYGYTFGSGTRLTVV.

The V call is TRBV7-8, the J call TRBJ2-1; 11 positions match TRBD1. In germline, CDR1 is SGHVS, CDR2 FQNEAQ. This CDR3 is built from 15 residues. After removal of 5 bases from V and 9 bases from J, the junction contained 9 bases not matched to a gene. The CDR3 loop is CASSPWTGGFGEQFF. The CDR3 DNA reads TGTGCCAGCAGCCCCTGGACAGGGGGCTTTGGTGAGCAGTTCTTC.

CDR3 residues: CASSPGEHLWGYTF. Here the CDR3 DNA reads TGCGCCAGCAGCCCTGGAGAGCACTTATGGGGCTACACCTTC. The chain has TRBV5-1 and TRBJ1-2; D gene uncertain. This CDR3 comprises 14 residues. CDR1 SGHRS and CDR2 YFSETQ come from the germline V gene. V gave up 4 bases and J gave up 8 bases, with 18 bases separating them.

This sequence joins TRBV6-7 and TRBJ2-7, with 10 bases fitting TRBD1. TRBV6-7 is sorted into the ORF group, with uncertain function. J was trimmed by 4 bases and V by 7 bases; bases with no gene match: 7. This CDR3 is 14 amino acids long. The CDR3 reads CASTPGTGEYEQYF. As DNA, the CDR3 is TGTGCCAGCACCCCAGGGACAGGGGAATACGAGCAGTACTTC.

The chain couples TRBV4-1 to TRBJ2-7; 8 positions match TRBD1. The CDR3 runs to 16 residues. Germline CDR1 is MGHRA and CDR2 is YSYEKL. The trim removed 1 base at V and 4 bases at J, leaving 9 bases unmatched. CDR3 residues: CASSQARGTGIYEQYF. The CDR3 DNA is TGCGCCAGCAGCCAAGCTAGGGGGACAGGCATTTACGAGCAGTACTTC.

The chain employs TRBV10-1 and TRBJ2-7, with TRBD2 identical over 9 bases. The CDR3 extends over 16 amino acids. Germline loops: CDR1 WNHNN, CDR2 SYGVQD (reference sequence). V was pared by 3 bases and J by 4 bases, with 10 bases of the junction left unmatched. The CDR3 DNA is TGCGCCAGCAGTGAAGGAGGTCGTAGCGGGAGTTACGAGCAGTACTTC. Translated, it gives CASSEGGRSGSYEQYF.

This clone was picked up a small number of times. The chain joins TRBV6-6 to TRBJ1-2; D gene uncertain. CDR1 and CDR2 (germline): MNHNY, SVGAGI (reference sequence). The CDR3 is made up of 11 amino acids. The V gene lost 8 bases and the J gene lost 4 bases, with 8 bases spanning the gap. The CDR3 sequence: CASGEGYGYTF. The CDR3 DNA is TGTGCCAGCGGAGAGGGCTATGGCTACACCTTC.

The rearrangement joins TRBV19 to TRBJ1-2; 8 positions match TRBD1. Per germline, CDR1 LNHDA and CDR2 SQIVND (reference sequence). This CDR3 has 14 amino acids. The V and J ends lost 6 bases and 4 bases, in that order; junction bases with no gene match: 7. The CDR3 DNA reads TGTGCCAGTAGCCGGACAGGGCAGGGCTATGGCTACACCTTC. It yields the protein CASSRTGQGYGYTF.

The chain joins TRBV24-1 to TRBJ2-1; the D gene is possibly TRBD1 (6 bases). Germline values: CDR1 KGHDR, CDR2 SFDVKD. Trimming cost V 1 base and J 10 bases, with 13 bases left between them. The CDR3 length is 14 residues. The CDR3 region has the DNA TGTGCCACCAGTGATTTTGAGACCGGGACAGAGCAGTTCTTC. As protein: CATSDFETGTEQFF.

The chain links TRBV19 to TRBJ2-1; D is uncertain. This CDR3 region has 15 residues. Trimming took 4 bases from V and 7 from J, leaving 17 bases between them. Per germline, CDR1 LNHDA and CDR2 SQIVND (reference sequence). CDR3 bases: TGTGCCAGTAGTAGGTTCACCCTCGAGACTAATGAGCAGTTCTTC. This encodes CASSRFTLETNEQFF.

The chain carries TRBV20-1 and TRBJ2-5; perhaps TRBD2 as D (5 bases). V lost 3 bases to trimming and J lost 5 bases, with 13 bases between them. Germline CDR1 and CDR2: DFQATT and SNEGSKA (reference sequence). The CDR3 has 13 residues. The chain's CDR3 is CSASGGSVETQYF. The CDR3 nucleotides are TGCAGTGCTAGTGGCGGGTCTGTGGAGACCCAGTACTTC.

The chain links TRBV7-9 to TRBJ2-7; 8 bases line up with TRBD1. This CDR3 contains 14 residues. The trim removed 3 bases at V and 4 bases at J, leaving 5 bases unmatched. Per germline, CDR1 SEHNR and CDR2 FQNEAQ (reference sequence). CDR3 in amino acids: CASSLNRGEYEQYF. CDR3 nucleotide sequence: TGTGCCAGCAGCTTGAACAGGGGGGAATACGAGCAGTACTTC.

This rearrangement joins TRBV30 to TRBJ1-2; D may be TRBD1 (6 bases). Germline CDR1 is GTSNPN and CDR2 is SVGIG (reference sequence). The CDR3 totals 13 residues. Trimming cost V 3 bases and J 2 bases, with 10 bases left between them. The CDR3 loop reads CAWSRTANYGYTF. The CDR3 DNA sequence: TGTGCCTGGAGCAGGACAGCGAACTATGGCTACACCTTC.

The chain is built from TRBV12-3 or TRBV12-4 and TRBJ2-7, with no clear D. Deletions cut 6 bases from V and 3 bases from J, with 12 bases between. CDR3 length: 13 amino acids. The CDR3 here is CASSYARNYEQYF. The DNA for the CDR3 is TGTGCCAGCAGCTACGCTAGGAACTACGAGCAGTACTTC.

This clone showed up just a few times. V and J are TRBV5-1 and TRBJ2-7, with 15 positions matching TRBD2. The V gene end was trimmed by 4 bases and the J gene end by 4 bases; junction bases not matched to a gene: 9. This CDR3 has 17 residues. Germline CDR1 and CDR2: SGHRS and YFSETQ. CDR3 DNA: TGCGCCAGCAGCAGAGACCAAGGACTAGCGGGAGGGTACGAGCAGTACTTC. Translated: CASSRDQGLAGGYEQYF.